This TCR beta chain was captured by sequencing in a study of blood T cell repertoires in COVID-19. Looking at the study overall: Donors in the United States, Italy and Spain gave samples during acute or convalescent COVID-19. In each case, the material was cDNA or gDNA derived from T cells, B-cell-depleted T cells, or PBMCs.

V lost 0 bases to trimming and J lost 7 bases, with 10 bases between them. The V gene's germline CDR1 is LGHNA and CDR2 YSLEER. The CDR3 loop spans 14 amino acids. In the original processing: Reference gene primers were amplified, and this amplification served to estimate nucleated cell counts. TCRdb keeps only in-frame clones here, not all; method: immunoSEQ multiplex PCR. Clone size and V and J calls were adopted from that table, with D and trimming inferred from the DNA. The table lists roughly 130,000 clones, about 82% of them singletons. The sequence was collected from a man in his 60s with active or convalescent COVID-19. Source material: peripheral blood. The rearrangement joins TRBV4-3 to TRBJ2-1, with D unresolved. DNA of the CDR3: TGCGCCAGCAGCCAAGATTTAGCAGTGAATGAGCAGTTCTTC. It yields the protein CASSQDLAVNEQFF.